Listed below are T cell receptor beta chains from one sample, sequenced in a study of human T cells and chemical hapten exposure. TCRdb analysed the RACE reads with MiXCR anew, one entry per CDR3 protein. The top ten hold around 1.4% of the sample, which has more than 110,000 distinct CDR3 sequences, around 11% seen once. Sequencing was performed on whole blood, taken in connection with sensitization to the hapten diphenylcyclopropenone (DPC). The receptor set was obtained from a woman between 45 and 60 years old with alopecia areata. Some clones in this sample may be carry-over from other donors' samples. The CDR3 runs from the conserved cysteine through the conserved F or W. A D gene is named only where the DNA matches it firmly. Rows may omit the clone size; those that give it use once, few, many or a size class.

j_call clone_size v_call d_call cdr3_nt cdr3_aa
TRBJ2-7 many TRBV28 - TGTGCCAGCAGTTTTGGCGGAGTAGGAGAGCAGTACTTC CASSFGGVGEQYF
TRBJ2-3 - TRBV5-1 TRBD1 TGCGCCAGCAGTCCGGGACAGGGGCTTTTGGATACGCAGTATTTT CASSPGQGLLDTQYF
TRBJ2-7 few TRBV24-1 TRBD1 TGTGCCACTCCCCCGGGACAGACCTACGAGCAGTACTTC CATPPGQTYEQYF
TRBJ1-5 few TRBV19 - TGTGCCAGTAGTATGGGCAACAATCAGCCCCAGCATTTT CASSMGNNQPQHF
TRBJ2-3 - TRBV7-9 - TGTGCCAGCAATCGCGGGTCAGAGGATACGCAGTATTTT CASNRGSEDTQYF
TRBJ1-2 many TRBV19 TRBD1 TGTGCCAGTAGATGGACGGGACAGGGTCTTGGCTACACCTTC CASRWTGQGLGYTF
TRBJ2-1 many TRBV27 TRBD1 TGTGCCAGCAGCCAGACAGGGAGCAATGAGCAGTTCTTC CASSQTGSNEQFF
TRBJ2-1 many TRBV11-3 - TGTGCCAGCAGCTTCCCAGGGTCCGGCAATGAGCAGTTCTTC CASSFPGSGNEQFF
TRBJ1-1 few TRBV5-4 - TGTGCCATCGGCATTGGGAACACTGAAGCTTTCTTT CAIGIGNTEAFF
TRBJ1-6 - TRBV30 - TGTGCCTGGAGTGTTGGTGATAATTCACCCCTCCACTTT CAWSVGDNSPLHF
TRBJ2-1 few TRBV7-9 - TGTGCCAGCAGCTCTTGGACAGGGAGGGATGAGCAGTTCTTC CASSSWTGRDEQFF
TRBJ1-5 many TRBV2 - TGTGCCAGCAGTGAAGGAACCAAGGGGCAGCCCCAGCATTTT CASSEGTKGQPQHF
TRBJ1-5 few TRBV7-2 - TGTGCCAGCAGCTTAGCGCGGGATAGCAATCAGCCCCAGCATTTT CASSLARDSNQPQHF
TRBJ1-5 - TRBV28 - TGTGCCAGCAGTTTACCACGACATAGCAATCAGCCCCAGCATTTT CASSLPRHSNQPQHF
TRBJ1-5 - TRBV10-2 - TGCGCCAGCAGGGAACAGGGCAATCAGCCCCAGCATTTT CASREQGNQPQHF
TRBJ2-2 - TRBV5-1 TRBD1 TGCGCCAGCAGCCCGGGACAGGGTAACCAACTTTTTACCGGGGAGCTGTTTTTT CASSPGQGNQLFTGELFF
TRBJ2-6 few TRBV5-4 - TGTGCCAGCAGCCCTGGGAATCCGAACTCTGGGGCCAACGTCCTGACTTTC CASSPGNPNSGANVLTF
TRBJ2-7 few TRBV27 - TGTGCCAGCAGTTTTTCCCCCCTAGGAAGGACCTACGAGCAGTACTTC CASSFSPLGRTYEQYF
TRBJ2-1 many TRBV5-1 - TGCGCCAGCAGCTTGGGGTGGACAGTTACCAATGAGCAGTTCTTC CASSLGWTVTNEQFF
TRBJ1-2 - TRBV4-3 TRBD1 TGCGCCAGCAGCCAAGTGGGACAGGGGGAGAACTATGGCTACACCTTC CASSQVGQGENYGYTF
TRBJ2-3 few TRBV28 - TGTGCCAGCAGTTTGGGCAGCCGGCGAGATACGCAGTATTTT CASSLGSRRDTQYF
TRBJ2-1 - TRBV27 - TGTGCCAGCAGTCCCCGAATCTTGGACCGAGATTACAATGAGCAGTTCTTC CASSPRILDRDYNEQFF
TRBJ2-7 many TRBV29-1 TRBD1 TGCAGCGTTGGGGACAGATACTACGAGCAGTACTTC CSVGDRYYEQYF
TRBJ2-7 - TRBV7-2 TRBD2 TGTGCCAGCAGCTTAGTCGCTAGCGGGAGCTACGAGCAGTACTTC CASSLVASGSYEQYF
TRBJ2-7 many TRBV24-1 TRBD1 TGTGCCACCAGTGATAGTGGCAGGGGGCAGTTCGAGCAGTACTTC CATSDSGRGQFEQYF
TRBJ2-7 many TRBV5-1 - TGCGCCAGCAGCTTGGTGACCAGAGAGATCGAGCAGTACTTC CASSLVTREIEQYF
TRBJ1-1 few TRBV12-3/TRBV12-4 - TGTGCCAGCAGCCACCGGGTCCAGGGCACTGAAGCTTTCTTT CASSHRVQGTEAFF
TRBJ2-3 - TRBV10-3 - TGTGCCATCAGTTTTAACACAGATACGCAGTATTTT CAISFNTDTQYF
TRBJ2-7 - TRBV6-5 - TGTGCCAGCAGTACCCGAGGATTTAGTTCCTTTTACGAGCAGTACTTC CASSTRGFSSFYEQYF
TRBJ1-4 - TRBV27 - TGTGCCAGCAGCCCGAGGAGGGGGGGAGATGAAAAACTGTTTTTT CASSPRRGGDEKLFF
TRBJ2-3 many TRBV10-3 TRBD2 TGTGCCATAGCGGGAAGTAGCACAGATACGCAGTATTTT CAIAGSSTDTQYF
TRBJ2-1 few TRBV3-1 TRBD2 TGTGCCAGCAGCCAAGTAGCGGGAGTATACAATGAGCAGTTCTTC CASSQVAGVYNEQFF
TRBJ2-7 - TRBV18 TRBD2 TGTGCCAGCTCACGGACTAGCTCTTCCTACGAGCAGTACTTC CASSRTSSSYEQYF
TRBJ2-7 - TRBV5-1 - TGCGCCAGCAGCTTGGTCACAGGAGGGTTTTTCTCCGAGCAGTACTTC CASSLVTGGFFSEQYF
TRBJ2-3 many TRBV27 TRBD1 TGTGCCAGCAGTTTAACTCGGGACAGGGGGACAGATACGCAGTATTTT CASSLTRDRGTDTQYF
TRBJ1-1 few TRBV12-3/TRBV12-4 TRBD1 TGTGCCAGCAGTTTAGGAGGGGGCCGAGGGAACACTGAAGCTTTCTTT CASSLGGGRGNTEAFF
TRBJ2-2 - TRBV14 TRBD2 TGTGCCAGCAGCCAACCGGGACTAGCGTCCCACACCGGGGAGCTGTTTTTT CASSQPGLASHTGELFF
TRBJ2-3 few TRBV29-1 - TGCAGCGTTACCCTAGGCGCGGGGGCTTCGGATACGCAGTATTTT CSVTLGAGASDTQYF